The rows below give T cell receptor beta chains drawn from one sample of a study of response to subunit inactivated influenza vaccine. TCRdb called the RT-PCR reads again in MiXCR, with one record for every CDR3 protein. Here the sample spans about 500,000 distinct CDR3 sequences, approximately 17% being singletons. Sequenced here: CD4+ T cells sorted from PBMCs, sampled 23 to 25 months after vaccination. These receptors were taken from a man between 50 and 75 years old who received an inactivated influenza vaccine. CDR3s include the opening cysteine and the closing phenylalanine or tryptophan. Clone size appears in some rows only: once, few, many, or a class for an expanded clone.

size	V	J	CDR3
many	TRBV20-1	TRBJ2-7	CSAPFVGSNEQYF
.	TRBV4-2	TRBJ2-3	CASSQATGDTQYF
.	TRBV27	TRBJ1-1	CASSRRGAAAFF
few	TRBV11-2	TRBJ1-1	CASSLRDTWNTEAFF
.	TRBV5-5	TRBJ2-2	CASKSRDRPNTGELFF
few	TRBV10-2	TRBJ2-1	CATQGTYNEQFF
.	TRBV20-1	TRBJ2-1	CSARDLARTYNEQFF
.	TRBV3-1	TRBJ1-1	CASSQVRGTEAFF
few	TRBV29-1	TRBJ2-7	CSVGETSGDGEQYF
few	TRBV28	TRBJ2-7	CASIASTIKYEQYF
.	TRBV2	TRBJ1-5	CASRGNGPQHF
.	TRBV27	TRBJ2-2	CASSLLGTIKPGELFF
.	TRBV20-1	TRBJ2-5	CSARASQGLETQYF
.	TRBV20-1	TRBJ1-2	CSPLTGYGYTF
many	TRBV6-1	TRBJ2-2	CASSSRTSPGTGELFF
.	TRBV11-2	TRBJ2-7	CASSLVPGVAYEQYF
.	TRBV20-1	TRBJ2-2	CSATREANTGELFF
.	TRBV6-5	TRBJ2-1	CASSFARDRGYNEQFF
.	TRBV5-1	TRBJ1-3	CASSLANLGLNSGNTIYF
few	TRBV5-1	TRBJ2-1	CASSLPIAGGSYNEQFF
.	TRBV3-1	TRBJ2-2	CASSLTGMTGELFF
.	TRBV7-2	TRBJ2-3	CASSHRTDTQYF
few	TRBV7-2	TRBJ2-7	CASSSIAGGAREQYF
few	TRBV7-2	TRBJ2-7	CASSYSGTDYEQYF
few	TRBV12-3/TRBV12-4	TRBJ2-5	CASSFTAETQYF
few	TRBV24-1	TRBJ2-2	CATSERDTGELFF
once	TRBV14	TRBJ1-6	CASSQYPGLGSPLHF
.	TRBV7-2	TRBJ2-2	CASSRTSANTGELFF
few	TRBV6-5	TRBJ2-7	CASSYRSLGGGEQYF
few	TRBV12-3/TRBV12-4	TRBJ1-3	CASDGQGEADSGNTIYF
few	TRBV6-2/TRBV6-3	TRBJ2-1	CASRIDRVSYNEQFF
few	TRBV5-1	TRBJ2-2	CASSLLAASTGELFF
.	TRBV6-5	TRBJ1-4	CASSYHSRTATNEKLFF
few	TRBV27	TRBJ2-7	CASSKQGIEFYEQYF
.	TRBV6-5	TRBJ1-2	CASIISGLYGYTF
.	TRBV12-3/TRBV12-4	TRBJ2-7	CASSEREGLYEQYF
few	TRBV20-1	TRBJ2-7	CSARDAGESYEQYF
few	TRBV5-1	TRBJ2-7	CASRRGAEKYEQYF
many	TRBV6-1	TRBJ2-1	CASSLRLAGFFNEQFF